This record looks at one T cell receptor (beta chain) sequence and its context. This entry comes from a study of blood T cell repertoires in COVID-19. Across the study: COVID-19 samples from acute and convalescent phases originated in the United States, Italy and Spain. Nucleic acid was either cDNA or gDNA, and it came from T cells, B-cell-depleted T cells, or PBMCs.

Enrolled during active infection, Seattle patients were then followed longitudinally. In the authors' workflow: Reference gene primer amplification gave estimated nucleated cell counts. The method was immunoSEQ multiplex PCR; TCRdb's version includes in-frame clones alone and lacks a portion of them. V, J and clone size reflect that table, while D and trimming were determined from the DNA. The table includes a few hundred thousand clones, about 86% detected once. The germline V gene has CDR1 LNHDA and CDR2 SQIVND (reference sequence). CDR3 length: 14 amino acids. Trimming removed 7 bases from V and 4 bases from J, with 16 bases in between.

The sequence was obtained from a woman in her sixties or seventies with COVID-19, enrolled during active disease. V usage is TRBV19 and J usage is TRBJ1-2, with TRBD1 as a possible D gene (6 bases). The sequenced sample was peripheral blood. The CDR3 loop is CASTRQGQSYGYTF. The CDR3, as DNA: TGTGCCAGTACCCGACAAGGACAGAGCTATGGCTACACCTTC. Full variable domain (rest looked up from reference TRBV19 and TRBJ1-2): DGGITQSPKYLFRKEGQNVTLSCEQNLNHDAMYWYRQDPGQGLRLIYYSQIVNDFQKGDIAEGYSVSREKKESFPLTVTSAQKNPTAFYLCASTRQGQSYGYTFGSGTRLTVV.